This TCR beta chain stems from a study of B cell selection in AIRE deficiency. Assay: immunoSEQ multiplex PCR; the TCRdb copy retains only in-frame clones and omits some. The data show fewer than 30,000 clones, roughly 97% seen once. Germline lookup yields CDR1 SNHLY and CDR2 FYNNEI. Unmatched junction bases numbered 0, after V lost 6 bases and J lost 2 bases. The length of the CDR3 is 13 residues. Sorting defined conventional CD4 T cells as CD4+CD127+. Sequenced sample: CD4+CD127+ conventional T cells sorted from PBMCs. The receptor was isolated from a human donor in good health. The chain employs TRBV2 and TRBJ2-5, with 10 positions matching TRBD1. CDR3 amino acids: CASRDRGQETQYF. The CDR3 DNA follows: TGTGCCAGCAGGGACAGGGGGCAAGAGACCCAGTACTTC.